This T cell receptor (beta chain) derives from a study of T cell repertoires in cytomegalovirus infection. Study in general: Through public TCR beta signatures, both CMV infection and matching HLA type were indicated.

MiXCR, applied by TCRdb to the reads, yields one record per CDR3 protein. Among some 240,000 distinct CDR3 sequences, about 15% were seen once, and the ten largest hold approximately 51%. Findings and caveats of the study: Totalled public TCR beta family frequency picked out people who carried CMV plus the relevant HLA. Dominating the ex vivo response were HLA-C-restricted CMV-specific TCR beta clonotypes.

This clonotype has just a few counts. As yet, its antigen is unknown. CDR1 SQVTM and CDR2 ANQGSEA come from the germline V gene. V gave up 7 bases and J gave up 7 bases, with 22 bases separating them. The CDR3 extends over 14 amino acids. The J gene is TRBJ2-5, the V gene TRBV29-1; tentative D call: TRBD1 (5 bases). Sequenced material: CD8+ T cells from PBMCs. The receptor's source is a human donor in good health (CMV status not recorded). Some clones in this sample may be carry-over from other donors' samples. This CDR3 reads CSGQGRLNPGTQYF. The CDR3 bases are TGCAGCGGGCAGGGTCGCCTTAATCCAGGGACCCAGTACTTC. The full variable domain, its missing parts supplied by reference TRBV29-1 and TRBJ2-5, is SAVISQKPSRDICQRGTSLTIQCQVDSQVTMMFWYRQQPGQSLTLIATANQGSEATYESGFVIDKFPISRPNLTFSTLTVSNMSPEDSSIYLCSGQGRLNPGTQYFGPGTRLLVL.